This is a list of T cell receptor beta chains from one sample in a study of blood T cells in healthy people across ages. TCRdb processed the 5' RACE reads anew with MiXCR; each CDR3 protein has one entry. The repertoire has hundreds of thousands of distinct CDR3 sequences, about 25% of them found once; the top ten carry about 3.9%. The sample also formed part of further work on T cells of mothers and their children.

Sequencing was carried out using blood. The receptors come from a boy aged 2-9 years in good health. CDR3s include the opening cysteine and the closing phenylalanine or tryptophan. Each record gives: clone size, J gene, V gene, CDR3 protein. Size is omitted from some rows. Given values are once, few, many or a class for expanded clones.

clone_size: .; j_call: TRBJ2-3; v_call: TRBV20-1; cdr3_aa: CSAVQGSSTDTQYF
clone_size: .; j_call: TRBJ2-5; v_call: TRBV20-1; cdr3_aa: CSARRDRATSQETQYF
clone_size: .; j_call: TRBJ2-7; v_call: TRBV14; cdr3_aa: CASSLLDSSEQYF
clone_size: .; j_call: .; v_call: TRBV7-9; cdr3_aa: CASSLDGGGNEQFF
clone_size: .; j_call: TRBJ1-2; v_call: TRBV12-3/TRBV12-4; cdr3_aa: CASTKGTANYGYTF
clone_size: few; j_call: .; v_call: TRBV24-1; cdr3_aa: CATSAARRGRTYEQYF
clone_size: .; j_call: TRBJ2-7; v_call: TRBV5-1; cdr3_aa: CASSSGQLDEQYF
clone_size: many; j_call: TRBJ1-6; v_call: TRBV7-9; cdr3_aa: CASSFTDINSPLHF
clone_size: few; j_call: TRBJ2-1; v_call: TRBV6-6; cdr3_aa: CASSGGLADYNEQFF
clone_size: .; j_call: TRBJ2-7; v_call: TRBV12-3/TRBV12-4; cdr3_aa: CASSLFPGPGSYEQYF
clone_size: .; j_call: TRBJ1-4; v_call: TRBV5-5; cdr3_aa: CASSFGSNYEKLFF
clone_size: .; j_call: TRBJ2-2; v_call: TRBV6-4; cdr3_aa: CASSDSGGELFF
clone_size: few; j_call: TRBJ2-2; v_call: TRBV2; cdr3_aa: CASKYGASGTGELFF
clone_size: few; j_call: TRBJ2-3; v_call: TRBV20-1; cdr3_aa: CSASVAGASSTDTQYF
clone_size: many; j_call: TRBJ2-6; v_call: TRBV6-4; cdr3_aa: CASSDDGGSGANVLTF
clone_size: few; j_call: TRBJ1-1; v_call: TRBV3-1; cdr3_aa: CASSLPGGLNTEAFF
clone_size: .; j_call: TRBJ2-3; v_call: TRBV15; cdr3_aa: CATKNSGRAVNTQYF
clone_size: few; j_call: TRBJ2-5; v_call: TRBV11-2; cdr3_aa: CASSPPLGTALEETQYF
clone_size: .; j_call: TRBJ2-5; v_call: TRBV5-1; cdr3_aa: CASSLVIRGEQYF
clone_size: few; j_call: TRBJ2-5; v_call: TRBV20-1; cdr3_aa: CSAREVRGAQETQYF
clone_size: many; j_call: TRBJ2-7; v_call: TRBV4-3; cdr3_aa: CASSQEERGSEQYF
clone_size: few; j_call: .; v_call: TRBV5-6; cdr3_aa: CASSFNTNNEQYF
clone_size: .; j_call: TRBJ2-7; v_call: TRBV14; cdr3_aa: CASSQAGQGPSYEQYF
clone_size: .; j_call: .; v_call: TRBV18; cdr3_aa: CASSPGTGPYNEQFF
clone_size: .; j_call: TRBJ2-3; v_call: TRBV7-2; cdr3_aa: CASSPPGTSRDTQYF
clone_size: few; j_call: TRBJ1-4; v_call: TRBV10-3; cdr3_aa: CAISESYEKLFF
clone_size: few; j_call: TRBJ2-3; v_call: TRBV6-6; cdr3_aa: CASSYGQHSTDTQYF
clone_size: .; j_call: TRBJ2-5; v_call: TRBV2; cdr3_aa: CASRPQGLETQYF
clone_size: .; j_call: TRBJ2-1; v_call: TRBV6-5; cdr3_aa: CASSYSSEQFF
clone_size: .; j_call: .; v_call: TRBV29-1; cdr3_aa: CSVAGGPWNEQFF
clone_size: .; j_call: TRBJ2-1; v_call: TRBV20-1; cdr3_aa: CSASVTGLHNEQFF
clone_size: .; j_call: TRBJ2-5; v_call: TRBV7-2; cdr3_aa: CASSLGLAGFQETQYF
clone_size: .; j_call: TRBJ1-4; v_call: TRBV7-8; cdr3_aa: CASSSSGTLYEKLFF
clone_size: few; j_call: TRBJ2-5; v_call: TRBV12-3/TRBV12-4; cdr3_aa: CASSPSGSGGRETQYF
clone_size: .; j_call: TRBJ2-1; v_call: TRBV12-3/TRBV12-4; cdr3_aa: CASSDPGARRSNEQFF
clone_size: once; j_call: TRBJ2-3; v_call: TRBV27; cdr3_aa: CASSIGTSLGDTQYF
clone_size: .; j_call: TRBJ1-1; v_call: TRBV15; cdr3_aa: CATSRGRPGTEAFF
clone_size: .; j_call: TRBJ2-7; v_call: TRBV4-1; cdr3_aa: CTSSPPGQRYEQYF
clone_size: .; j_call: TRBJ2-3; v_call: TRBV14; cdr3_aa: CASSQTSWYTDTQYF
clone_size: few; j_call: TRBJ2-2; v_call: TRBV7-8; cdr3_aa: CASSFRPGGTTGELFF
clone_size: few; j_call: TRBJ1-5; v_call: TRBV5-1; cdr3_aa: CASSLDGNNQPQHF
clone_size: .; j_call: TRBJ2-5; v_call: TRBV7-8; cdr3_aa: CTSSFQNLAGATKTQYF
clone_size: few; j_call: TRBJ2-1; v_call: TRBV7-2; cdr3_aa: CASSGEGVTLYNEQFF
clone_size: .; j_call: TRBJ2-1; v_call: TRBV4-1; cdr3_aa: CASSLRPLVHNEQFF
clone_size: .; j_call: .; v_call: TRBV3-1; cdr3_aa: CASSQDGRGVPSYEQYF
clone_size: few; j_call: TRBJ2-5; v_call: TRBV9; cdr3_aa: CASSVDREETQYF
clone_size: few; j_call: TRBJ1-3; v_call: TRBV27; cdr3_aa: CASSKDTSSGNTIYF
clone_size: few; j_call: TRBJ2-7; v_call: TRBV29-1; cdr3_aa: CSVLGHPVSYEQYF
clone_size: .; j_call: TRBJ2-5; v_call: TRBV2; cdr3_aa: CASSDRRKETQYF
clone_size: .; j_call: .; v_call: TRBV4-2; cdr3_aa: CASSQGSGGARDEQFF
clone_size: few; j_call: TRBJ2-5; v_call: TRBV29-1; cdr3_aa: CSDWGPGGASVETQYF
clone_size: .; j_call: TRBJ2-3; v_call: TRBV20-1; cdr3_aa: CSAPLRGGVDTQYF
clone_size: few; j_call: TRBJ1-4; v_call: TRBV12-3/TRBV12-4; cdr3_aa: CASNVDRGPHNEKLFF
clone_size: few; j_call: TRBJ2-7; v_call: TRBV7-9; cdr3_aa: CASSIGLAGISSYEQYF
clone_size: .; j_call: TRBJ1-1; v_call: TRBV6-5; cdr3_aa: CASSYRTDGPGTEAFF
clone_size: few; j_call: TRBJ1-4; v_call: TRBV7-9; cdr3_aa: CASSWGTPTTNEKLFF
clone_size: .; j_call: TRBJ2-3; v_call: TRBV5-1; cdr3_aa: CASSFSGEFDTQYF
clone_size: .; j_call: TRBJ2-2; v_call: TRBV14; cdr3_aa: CASSQLARGGVGELFF
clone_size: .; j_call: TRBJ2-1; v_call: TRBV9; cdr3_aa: CASSVEGLVQFF
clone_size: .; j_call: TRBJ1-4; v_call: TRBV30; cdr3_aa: CAWSVQAGSGKLFF